This TCR beta chain originates from a study of CD4 T cells in relation to SARS-CoV-2 and coronaviruses. CD4 enrichment then naive enrichment separated naive from memory CD4+ cells. For approximately 10 days, roughly 100,000 sorted CD4+ cells grew with T cell-depleted PBMCs and CEF. Repertoires were generated with immunoSEQ multiplex PCR, while TCRdb's copy carries only in-frame clones and drops some. Of about 38,000 clones in the sample, under 85% were seen once. The V end was cut by 3 bases, the J end by 3 bases, with 8 bases between. The germline gives CDR1 MNHEY, CDR2 SMNVEV (reference sequence). The length of the CDR3 is 13 residues. Concerning this clone itself: The antigen remains undetermined.

The TCR was taken from an adult with COVID-19. The V and J genes are TRBV27 and TRBJ2-5; maybe TRBD2 (5 bases). The sample consisted of memory CD4+ T cells from PBMCs, cultured in vitro. DNA for the CDR3: TGTGCCAGCAGTTTTTCGGAGGAAGAGACCCAGTACTTC. Translated, it gives CASSFSEEETQYF.